Sequencing of this T cell receptor (beta chain) was carried out in a study of T cells in narcolepsy. The study, taken as a whole, reports: Same-patient CSF and blood CD4+ T cell clonotypes included HCRT-specific and TRIB2-specific autoreactive ones.

Assay: immunoSEQ multiplex PCR; the TCRdb copy retains only in-frame clones and omits some. The sample lists around 32,000 clones; roughly 77% were seen once. Points on this clone: What it binds is unknown.

The CDR3 extends over 12 amino acids. V gave up 2 bases and J gave up 7 bases, with 11 bases separating them. Germline loops: CDR1 GTSNPN, CDR2 SVGIG (reference sequence). The chain carries TRBV30 and TRBJ1-2, with D possibly being TRBD1 (5 bases). This clonotype originated in a human donor with narcolepsy. Sequenced sample: CD45RA- memory CD4+ T cells from PBMCs. The chain's CDR3 is CAWSKGTFGYTF. CDR3 in DNA: TGTGCCTGGAGTAAAGGGACTTTTGGCTACACCTTC.